This T cell receptor (beta chain) was obtained from a study of T cells in Graves' hyperthyroidism and ophthalmopathy. TCR beta CDR3 sequences were amplified from RNA transcripts. First-round RT-PCR targeting the TCR CDR3 was performed with the HTBI primer set. MiXCR, run by TCRdb on the multiplex PCR reads, gives a single entry per CDR3 protein. This sample has about 260,000 distinct CDR3 sequences; approximately 26% occur once, and the top ten carry 20% to 30%. The sequence was collected from a man aged 35 to 55 with Graves' hyperthyroidism that later progressed to Graves' ophthalmopathy. Sequencing was done on a sample of blood.

CDR3 sequence: CASKKRGGPDQETQYF. The CDR3 nucleotides read TGTGCCAGCAAGAAGCGGGGGGGCCCGGATCAAGAGACCCAGTACTTC. The chain recombines TRBV7-2 with TRBJ2-5, with 10 bases identical to TRBD2. Germline V lookup: CDR1 SGHTA, CDR2 FQGNSA. Trimming cost V 7 bases and J 2 bases; bases outside gene matches: 10. CDR3 length equals 16 residues. The full variable domain, rest sourced from reference TRBV7-2 and TRBJ2-5, is GAGVSQSPSNKVTEKGKDVELRCDPISGHTALYWYRQSLGQGLEFLIYFQGNSAPDKSGLPSDRFSAERTGGSVSTLTIQRTQQEDSAVYLCASKKRGGPDQETQYFGPGTRLLVL.